The clone carrying this T cell receptor beta chain was seen a handful of times. These data originate in a study of T cell responses to AZD1222 COVID-19 vaccine. The data were produced by immunoSEQ multiplex PCR, yet TCRdb's version contains in-frame clones alone and is incomplete. The sample records 110,000 or so clones, around nine tenths being singletons. The source of this sequence is an adult in good health. This material consisted of peripheral blood, taken on day 0 of AZD1222 vaccination.

The CDR3: CASSPEGNSPLHF. In nucleotides, the CDR3 is TGTGCCAGCAGCCCTGAGGGTAATTCACCCCTCCACTTT. The rearrangement uses TRBV5-8 and TRBJ1-6; D is ambiguous. This CDR3 has 13 amino acids. Germline loops: CDR1 SGHTS, CDR2 YDEGEE. Trimming shortened V by 4 bases and J by 6 bases, and 8 bases separated the two germline ends.